These 19 T cell receptor beta chains were sequenced from one sample in a study of blood T cells in healthy people across ages. A J-beta primer mix and a sample-barcoded 5' primer were used in a second PCR of roughly 6 to 11 cycles. TCRdb re-derived calls from the 5' RACE reads in MiXCR, one entry per CDR3 protein. The sample shows some 1.4 million distinct CDR3 sequences, approximately 38% of them seen only once. Sequenced input: blood. The receptors were gathered from a woman aged 18-29 years in good health.

This clonotype has a handful of counts. The rearrangement uses TRBV6-4 and TRBJ2-3, with 7 bases lining up with TRBD2. V shed 6 bases, J shed 8 bases, and the junction held 2 bases outside the gene matches. CDR3 length: 11 residues. Germline V gives CDR1 MRHNA, CDR2 SNTAGT. The CDR3 DNA reads TGTGCCAGCAGCGAGCGGGGTACGCAGTATTTT. Its protein is CASSERGTQYF.

The rearrangement links TRBV5-1 to TRBJ2-6; tentatively, D is TRBD2 (5 bases). Germline assignment: CDR1 SGHRS and CDR2 YFSETQ. The CDR3 covers 17 residues. Trimming took 5 bases from V and 0 from J, leaving 15 bases between them. In DNA, the CDR3 is TGCGCCAGCAGTAGTTATGACGGAGGCTCTGGGGCCAACGTCCTGACTTTC. This translates into CASSSYDGGSGANVLTF.

This chain joins TRBV5-1 and TRBJ2-5; D is uncertain. The V end lost 0 bases, the J end lost 11 bases, and 17 bases lay between the germline ends. CDR1 and CDR2 from the germline V gene are SGHRS and YFSETQ. The CDR3 sequence is 14 residues long. CDR3 amino acids: CASSLVGEGQQQYF. CDR3 DNA: TGCGCCAGCAGCTTGGTGGGTGAAGGCCAGCAGCAGTACTTC.

Only one count was recorded for this clonotype. The J gene is TRBJ2-1, the V gene TRBV27; tentatively, D is TRBD2 (6 bases). The germline CDR1 and CDR2 sequences are MNHEY and SMNVEV (reference sequence). Trimming stripped 6 bases from V and 4 bases from J, with 16 bases between. This CDR3 is 15 amino acids long. The CDR3 DNA is TGTGCCAGCAGCCCGATAGCGGCCCTATACAATGAGCAGTTCTTC. This encodes CASSPIAALYNEQFF.

This clonotype is a singleton in its sample. Mismatch with germline at one junction end may stem from a read error. The chain carries TRBV4-1 and TRBJ2-1, with D possibly being TRBD2 (5 bases). The germline V gene encodes CDR1 MGHRA and CDR2 YSYEKL. The CDR3 length is 16 residues. The CDR3 sequence: CTSSQVGSVNYNEQFF. The CDR3 nucleotides read TGCACCAGCAGCCAAGTGGGTAGCGTCAACTACAATGAGCAGTTCTTC.

There are many counts of this clonotype. V and J are TRBV7-9 and TRBJ2-1; D may be TRBD1 or TRBD2 (5 bases each). The germline CDR1 and CDR2 sequences are SEHNR and FQNEAQ (reference sequence). This CDR3 comprises 13 residues. V was cut by 6 bases and J by 3 bases, with 9 bases left in between. This CDR3 reads CASSAGGYNEQFF. The DNA for the CDR3 is TGTGCCAGCAGTGCTGGGGGCTACAATGAGCAGTTCTTC.

This clonotype was observed a few times. This chain connects TRBV6-1 to TRBJ2-4; 11 bases map to TRBD1. The DNA matches TRBJ2-7 better at its end, which makes the J call doubtful. The CDR3 has 14 residues. CDR1 MNHNS and CDR2 SASEGT come from the germline V gene. CDR3 loop: CASSELGQGAEQYF. The CDR3 DNA reads as TGTGCCAGCAGTGAATTAGGACAGGGGGCCGAGCAGTACTTC.

The chain uses TRBV27 and TRBJ2-7; 9 bases fit TRBD1. There are 15 residues in the CDR3. J gave up 4 bases and V 6 bases, and 10 bases lay outside the gene matches. The germline CDR1 and CDR2 sequences are MNHEY and SMNVEV (reference sequence). CDR3 loop: CASRTAGQGPYEQYF. For the CDR3, the DNA is TGTGCCAGCAGAACGGCGGGACAGGGACCTTACGAGCAGTACTTC.

This chain links TRBV7-6 with TRBJ1-4; 10 positions match TRBD1. Germline CDR1 SGHVS, CDR2 FNYEAQ. This CDR3 is built from 13 residues. With V trimmed by 5 bases and J by 10 bases, 4 bases remained unmatched. This CDR3 is CASSRGDRGKLFF. CDR3 in DNA: TGTGCCAGCAGCCGAGGGGACAGGGGAAAACTGTTTTTT.

This clonotype has only a few counts. The V gene is TRBV28, the J gene TRBJ2-1; tentatively, D is TRBD1 (5 bases). This CDR3 is 12 amino acids long. V was shortened by 6 bases and J by 5 bases, with 8 bases between the two germline ends. Germline CDR1 is MDHEN and CDR2 is SYDVKM. CDR3 loop: CASRIQDNEQFF. The DNA for the CDR3 is TGTGCCAGCAGGATACAGGACAATGAGCAGTTCTTC.

This clonotype has just one count. At one of its ends the junction is not consistent with the germline gene, which may arise from a read error. The chain links TRBV7-9 to TRBJ2-7; D is undetermined. The CDR3 spans 13 residues. Germline values: CDR1 SEHNR, CDR2 FQNEAQ (reference sequence). CDR3 sequence (DNA): TGTGCCAGCGGCTTATCTGGGCCCTACGAGCAGTACTTC. Its protein product is CASGLSGPYEQYF.

The chain is built from TRBV20-1 and TRBJ2-1; 8 positions agree with TRBD2. This CDR3 has 13 residues. V was pared by 3 bases and J by 5 bases, with 3 bases of the junction left unmatched. Germline CDR1 reads DFQATT; CDR2 reads SNEGSKA (reference sequence). DNA for the CDR3: TGCAGTGCTAGCGGGAGGGTTGACAATGAGCAGTTCTTC. It specifies CSASGRVDNEQFF.

The V and J genes are TRBV2 and TRBJ2-1; D call uncertain. The CDR3 extends over 15 amino acids. Trimming pared 9 bases from V and 0 bases from J, leaving 15 bases between. Germline CDR1 is SNHLY and CDR2 is FYNNEI. The DNA of the CDR3 is TGTGCCAGAACCAATAGGCCGAGCTCCTACAATGAGCAGTTCTTC. It specifies CARTNRPSSYNEQFF.

The V call is TRBV4-1, the J call TRBJ1-1; no clear D gene. CDR1 is MGHRA and CDR2 is YSYEKL in the germline V gene. This CDR3 has 14 amino acids. V dropped 0 bases and J dropped 7 bases, with 12 bases sitting between them. The CDR3 loop is CASSQDPTRFEAFF. As DNA, the CDR3 is TGCGCCAGCAGCCAAGATCCGACCCGCTTTGAAGCTTTCTTT.

This clonotype was recorded a few times. This rearrangement joins TRBV3-1 to TRBJ2-7; 7 bases are shared with TRBD2. The J call could be wrong; TRBJ2-5 is a better fit for the DNA end. This CDR3 contains 16 residues. The germline CDR1 and CDR2 sequences are LGHDT and YNNKEL (reference sequence). CDR3 nucleotides: TGTGCCAGCAGCCAAGTCGCGGGACTAATATTAGAGACCCAGTACTTC. Protein: CASSQVAGLILETQYF.

J is TRBJ2-2 and V is TRBV2; TRBD1 matches 8 bases. The ends lost 4 bases at V and 0 bases at J; junction bases unmatched: 4. The CDR3 totals 16 residues. Per germline, CDR1 SNHLY and CDR2 FYNNEI. CDR3 in amino acids: CASSVQGASNTGELFF. CDR3 DNA: TGTGCCAGCAGTGTGCAGGGGGCGTCGAACACCGGGGAGCTGTTTTTT.

The rearrangement links TRBV9 to TRBJ2-1; 8 bases are shared with TRBD2. Trimming cost V 2 bases and J 11 bases; bases outside gene matches: 12. The CDR3 runs to 15 residues. From germline, CDR1 is SGDLS and CDR2 YYNGEE. The CDR3, as DNA: TGTGCCAGCAGCGTTGGTAGCGGGGCTTCGAGGAAGCAGTTCTTC. Translating gives CASSVGSGASRKQFF.

The genes are TRBV6-1 and TRBJ2-1; no reliable D call. There are 16 residues in the CDR3. The V and J ends lost 8 bases and 1 base respectively, with 18 bases between them. Germline V lookup: CDR1 MNHNS, CDR2 SASEGT. The chain's CDR3 is CASQYGSRSSYNEQFF. CDR3 coding DNA: TGTGCCAGCCAGTATGGCAGCCGATCTTCCTACAATGAGCAGTTCTTC.

This chain links TRBV27 with TRBJ1-1; D is perhaps TRBD1 (5 bases). V lost 5 bases to trimming and J lost 7 bases, with 11 bases between them. CDR1 and CDR2 (germline): MNHEY, SMNVEV (reference sequence). This CDR3 has 12 amino acids. The CDR3 loop reads CASSVGRGEAFF. DNA for the CDR3: TGTGCCAGCAGTGTTGGGAGGGGTGAAGCTTTCTTT.